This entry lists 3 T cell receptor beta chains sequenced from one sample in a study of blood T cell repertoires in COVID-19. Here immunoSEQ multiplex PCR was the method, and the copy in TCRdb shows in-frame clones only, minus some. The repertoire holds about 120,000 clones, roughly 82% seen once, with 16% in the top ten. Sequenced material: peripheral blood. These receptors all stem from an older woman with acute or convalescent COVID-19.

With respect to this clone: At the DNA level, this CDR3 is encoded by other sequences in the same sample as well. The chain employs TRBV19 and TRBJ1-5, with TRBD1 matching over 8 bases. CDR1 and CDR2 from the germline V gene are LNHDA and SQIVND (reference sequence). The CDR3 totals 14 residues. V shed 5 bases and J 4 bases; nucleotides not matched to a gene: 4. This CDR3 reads CASSDRGGNQPQHF. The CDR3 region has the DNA TGTGCCAGTAGTGACAGGGGAGGGAATCAGCCCCAGCATTTT.

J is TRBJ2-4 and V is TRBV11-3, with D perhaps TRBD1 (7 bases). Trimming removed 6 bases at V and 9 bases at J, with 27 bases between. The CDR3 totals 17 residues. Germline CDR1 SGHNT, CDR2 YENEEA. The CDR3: CASSIFVDRAEGGIQYF. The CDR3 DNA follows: TGTGCCAGCAGTATATTCGTCGACAGGGCAGAGGGGGGCATTCAGTACTTC.

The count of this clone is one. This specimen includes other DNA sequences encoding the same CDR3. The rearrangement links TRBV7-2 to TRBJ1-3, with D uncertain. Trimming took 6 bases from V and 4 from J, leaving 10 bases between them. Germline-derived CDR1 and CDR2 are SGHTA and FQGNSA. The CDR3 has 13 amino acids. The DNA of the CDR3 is TGTGCCAGCAGTACTACAAGCGGAAACACCATATATTTT. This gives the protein CASSTTSGNTIYF.